The present entry profiles one TCR beta chain with its context. Its antigen is not identified. The conserved closing phenylalanine or tryptophan is absent in this CDR3, likely reflecting a read error. This sample is part of a study of tumor and adjacent non-tumor tissue in lung cancer. About the study: Patients were aged roughly 30 to 76, 9 to 10 men and about 5 women, stage I to III. Study-wide results and caveats: Patients with more diverse tumor TCRs had worse survival.

The library came from three nested PCR rounds adapted from ARM-PCR protocols. From the multiplex PCR reads, TCRdb called clonotypes with MiXCR, one entry per CDR3 protein. The sample holds approximately 71,000 distinct CDR3 sequences, 60% seen once. This CDR3 comprises 13 residues. Germline CDR1 and CDR2: DFQATT and SNEGSKA (reference sequence). The template was RNA from unsorted bulk tissue. The V gene is TRBV20-1, the J gene TRBJ2-7, with 9 bases identical to TRBD2. The receptor comes from a man aged 45 to 65 with non-small cell lung cancer. The sample consisted of lung tumor tissue. CDR3 bases: TGCAGTTCTAGTCTAGCGGGGTACTACGAGCAGTACTTA. Amino acids: CSSSLAGYYEQYL.